Detailed here is one T cell receptor (beta chain). The entry originates in a study of blood T cell repertoires in COVID-19. The wider study: PBMCs, B-cell-depleted T cells, or T cells provided the cDNA or gDNA that made up the material.

In the original workflow: Amplified reference gene primers provided the basis for estimating nucleated cell counts. The protocol was immunoSEQ multiplex PCR, while the TCRdb copy is restricted to in-frame clones and leaves out a portion. V and J calls and clone size are those listed in that table; D and trimming were worked out from the DNA. This table has over 120,000 clones, approximately 90% appearing once. Per germline, CDR1 SQVTM and CDR2 ANQGSEA. Trimming pared 6 bases from V and 4 bases from J, leaving 11 bases between. The CDR3 totals 12 residues. The source is a woman aged 50 to 65 with acute or convalescent COVID-19. The rearrangement joins TRBV29-1 to TRBJ2-3; D remains ambiguous. Sequenced: peripheral blood. The CDR3 DNA reads as TGCAGCGTCCGCGAATTGGCAGATACGCAGTATTTT. Amino acid sequence: CSVRELADTQYF.